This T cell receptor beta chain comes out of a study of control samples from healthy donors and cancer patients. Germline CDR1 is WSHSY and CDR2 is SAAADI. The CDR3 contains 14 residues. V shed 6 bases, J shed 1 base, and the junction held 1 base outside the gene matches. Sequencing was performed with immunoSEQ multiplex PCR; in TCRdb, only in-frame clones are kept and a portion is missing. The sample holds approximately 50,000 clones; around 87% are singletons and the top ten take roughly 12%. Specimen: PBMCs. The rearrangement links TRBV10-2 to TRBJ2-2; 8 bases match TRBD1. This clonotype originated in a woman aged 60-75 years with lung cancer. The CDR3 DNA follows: TGCGCCAGCAGGGACAGGGTGAACACCGGGGAGCTGTTTTTT. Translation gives CASRDRVNTGELFF.